This T cell receptor (beta chain) was recovered during a study of T cells after yellow fever vaccination. Whole-study results and caveats: A large majority of primary-vaccination clones showed up again after the booster (just under 97% CD4, 88% CD8).

The CDR3 totals 15 residues. Trimming shortened V by 7 bases and J by 0 bases, and 15 bases separated the two germline ends. Germline lookup yields CDR1 MNHNY and CDR2 SVGAGI (reference sequence). Note on this clonotype: No antigen is known for it.

TCRdb redid the calling of the 5' RACE reads with MiXCR, one entry per CDR3 protein. The sample yields about 170,000 distinct CDR3 sequences, approximately 11% seen once. The sequence was collected from a man aged 18 to 30 who received the YFV17D yellow fever vaccine. The V and J genes are TRBV6-6 and TRBJ1-1, with D possibly matching TRBD1 (6 bases). The source was CD8+ T cells sorted from PBMCs, collected 15 days after the yellow fever booster vaccination. CDR3 bases: TGTGCCAGCACTCAAAGGGGGGGAATGAACACTGAAGCTTTCTTT. It codes for CASTQRGGMNTEAFF.